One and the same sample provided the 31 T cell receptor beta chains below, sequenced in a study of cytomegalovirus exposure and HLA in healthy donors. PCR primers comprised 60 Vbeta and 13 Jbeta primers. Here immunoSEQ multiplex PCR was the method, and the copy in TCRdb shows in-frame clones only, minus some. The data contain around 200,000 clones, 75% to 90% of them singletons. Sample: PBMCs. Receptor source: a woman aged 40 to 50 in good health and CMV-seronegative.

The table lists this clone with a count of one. The CDR3 region is CASSLAGLAGPYNEQFF. The CDR3 DNA follows: TGCGCCAGCAGCTTGGCCGGCTTAGCGGGGCCCTACAATGAGCAGTTCTTC. This chain joins TRBV5-1 and TRBJ2-1; TRBD2 aligns across 8 bases. The V gene end was trimmed by 0 bases and the J gene end by 2 bases; junction bases not matched to a gene: 7. This CDR3 comprises 17 residues. Germline CDR1 reads SGHRS; CDR2 reads YFSETQ.

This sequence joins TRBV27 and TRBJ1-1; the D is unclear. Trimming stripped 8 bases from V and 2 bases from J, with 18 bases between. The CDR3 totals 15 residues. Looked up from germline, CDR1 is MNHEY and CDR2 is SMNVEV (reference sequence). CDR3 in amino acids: CASAGALRTNTEAFF. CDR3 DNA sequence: TGTGCCAGCGCCGGTGCTCTGAGGACTAACACTGAAGCTTTCTTT.

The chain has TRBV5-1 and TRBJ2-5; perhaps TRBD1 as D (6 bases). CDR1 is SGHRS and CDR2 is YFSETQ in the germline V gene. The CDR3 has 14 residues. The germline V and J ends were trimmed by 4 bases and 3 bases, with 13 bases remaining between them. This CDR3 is CASSPLGGKETQYF. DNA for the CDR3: TGCGCCAGCAGCCCCTTAGGGGGAAAAGAGACCCAGTACTTC.

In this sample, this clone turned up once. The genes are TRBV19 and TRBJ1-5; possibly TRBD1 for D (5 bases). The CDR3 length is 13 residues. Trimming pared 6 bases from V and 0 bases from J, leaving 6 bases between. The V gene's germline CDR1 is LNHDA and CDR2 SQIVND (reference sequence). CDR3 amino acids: CASSDSSNQPQHF. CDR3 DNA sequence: TGTGCCAGTAGCGACAGTAGCAATCAGCCCCAGCATTTT.

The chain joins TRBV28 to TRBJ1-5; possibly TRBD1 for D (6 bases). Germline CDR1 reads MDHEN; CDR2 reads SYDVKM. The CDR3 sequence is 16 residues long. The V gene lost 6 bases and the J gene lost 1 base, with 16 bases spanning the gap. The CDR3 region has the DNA TGTGCCAGCAGCCCACACAGGGTTCGGAGCAATCAGCCCCAGCATTTT. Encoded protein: CASSPHRVRSNQPQHF.

The CDR3 region is CASSVSGYPYNEQFF. CDR3 nucleotides: TGTGCCAGCAGCGTATCAGGCTACCCCTACAATGAGCAGTTCTTC. V gene TRBV9 combines with J gene TRBJ2-1; no definite D call. CDR1 is SGDLS, CDR2 YYNGEE, per germline. The CDR3 runs 15 residues. Trimming removed 1 base from V and 2 bases from J, with 10 bases in between.

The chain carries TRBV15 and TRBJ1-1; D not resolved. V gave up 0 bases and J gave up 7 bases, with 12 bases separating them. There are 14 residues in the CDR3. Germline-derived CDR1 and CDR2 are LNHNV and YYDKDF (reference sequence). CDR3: CATSRDYGQDEAFF. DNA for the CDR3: TGTGCCACCAGCAGAGATTACGGCCAGGATGAAGCTTTCTTT.

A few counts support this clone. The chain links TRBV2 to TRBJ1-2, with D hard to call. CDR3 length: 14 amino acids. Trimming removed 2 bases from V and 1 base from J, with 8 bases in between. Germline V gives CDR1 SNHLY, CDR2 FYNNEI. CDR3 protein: CASSELTVNYGYTF. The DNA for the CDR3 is TGTGCCAGCAGTGAATTAACAGTTAACTATGGCTACACCTTC.

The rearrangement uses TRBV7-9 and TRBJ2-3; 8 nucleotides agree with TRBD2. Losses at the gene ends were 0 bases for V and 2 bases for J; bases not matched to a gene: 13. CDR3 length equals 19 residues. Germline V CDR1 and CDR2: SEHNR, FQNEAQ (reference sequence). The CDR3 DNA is TGTGCCAGCAGCTTAGCTAGACTAAGCGGGGGTCCCGTCACAGATACGCAGTATTTT. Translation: CASSLARLSGGPVTDTQYF.

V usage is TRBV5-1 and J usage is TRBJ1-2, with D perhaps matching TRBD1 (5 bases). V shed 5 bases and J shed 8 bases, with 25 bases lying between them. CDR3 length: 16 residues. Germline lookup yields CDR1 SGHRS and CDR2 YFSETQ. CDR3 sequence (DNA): TGCGCCAGCAGAAATCCATTTCAGGGCAAGATGGAAGGCTACACCTTC. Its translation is CASRNPFQGKMEGYTF.

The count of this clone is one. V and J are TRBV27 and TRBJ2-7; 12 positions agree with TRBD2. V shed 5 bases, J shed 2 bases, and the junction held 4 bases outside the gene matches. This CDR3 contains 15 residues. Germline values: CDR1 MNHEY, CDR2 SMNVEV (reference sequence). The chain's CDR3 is CASSMLAGGAYEQYF. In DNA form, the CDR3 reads TGTGCCAGCAGTATGCTAGCGGGGGGGGCCTACGAGCAGTACTTC.

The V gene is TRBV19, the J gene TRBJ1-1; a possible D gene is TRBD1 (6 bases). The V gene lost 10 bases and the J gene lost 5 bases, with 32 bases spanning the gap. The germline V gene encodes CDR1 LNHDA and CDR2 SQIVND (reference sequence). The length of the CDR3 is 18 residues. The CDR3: CATSDGAGTIRSGTEAFF. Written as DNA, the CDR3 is TGTGCCACTTCAGATGGGGCCGGGACAATCCGATCGGGGACTGAAGCTTTCTTT.

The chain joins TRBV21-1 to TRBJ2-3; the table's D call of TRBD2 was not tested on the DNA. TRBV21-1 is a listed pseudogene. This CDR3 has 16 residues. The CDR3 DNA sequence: TGTGCCAGCAGCAATCACATCGCGGGGAGCACAGATACGCAGTATTTT. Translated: CASSNHIAGSTDTQYF.

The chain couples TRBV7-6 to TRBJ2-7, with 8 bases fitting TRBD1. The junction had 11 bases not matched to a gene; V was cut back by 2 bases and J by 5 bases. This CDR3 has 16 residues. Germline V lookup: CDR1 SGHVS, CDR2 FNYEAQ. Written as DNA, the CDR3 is TGTGCCAGCAGCTTATTCCAGGGCAGGGGGCCTGACGAGCAGTACTTC. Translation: CASSLFQGRGPDEQYF.

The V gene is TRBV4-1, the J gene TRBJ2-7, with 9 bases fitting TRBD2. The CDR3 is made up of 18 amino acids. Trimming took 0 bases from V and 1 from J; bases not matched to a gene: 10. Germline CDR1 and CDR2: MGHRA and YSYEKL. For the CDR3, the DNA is TGCGCCAGCAGCCAAGATGGTAGCGGGGGATCTCTATCCTACGAGCAGTACTTC. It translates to CASSQDGSGGSLSYEQYF.

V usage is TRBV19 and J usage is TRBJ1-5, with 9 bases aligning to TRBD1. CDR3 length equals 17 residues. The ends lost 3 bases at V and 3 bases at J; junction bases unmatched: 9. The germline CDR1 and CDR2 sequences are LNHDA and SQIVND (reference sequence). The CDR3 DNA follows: TGTGCCAGTAGTATCGGACAGGGGAGGATTGTCAATCAGCCCCAGCATTTT. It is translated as CASSIGQGRIVNQPQHF.

CDR3 sequence (DNA): TGTGCCAGTGATCTCGTAGTTCAGAGGGCTTTCTTT. Protein product: CASDLVVQRAFF. The rearrangement links TRBV7-9 to TRBJ1-1; D gene unclear. CDR1 SEHNR and CDR2 FQNEAQ come from the germline V gene (reference sequence). The CDR3 length is 12 residues. The V and J ends lost 9 bases and 11 bases respectively, with 19 bases between them.

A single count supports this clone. In DNA form, the CDR3 reads TGTGCCTGGAGTGTAAGTCGGAGACTAGGATCTTACGAGCAGTACTTC. Protein: CAWSVSRRLGSYEQYF. V is TRBV30 and J is TRBJ2-7; D might be TRBD2 (6 bases). V lost 0 bases to trimming and J lost 4 bases, with 19 bases between them. The CDR3 consists of 16 residues. CDR1 and CDR2 from the germline V gene are GTSNPN and SVGIG (reference sequence).

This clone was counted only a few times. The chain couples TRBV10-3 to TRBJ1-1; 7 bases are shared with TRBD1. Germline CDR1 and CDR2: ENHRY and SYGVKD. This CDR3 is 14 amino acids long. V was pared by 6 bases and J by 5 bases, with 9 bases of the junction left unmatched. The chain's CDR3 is CAIRGDRGWTEAFF. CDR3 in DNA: TGTGCCATCAGGGGGGACAGAGGTTGGACTGAAGCTTTCTTT.

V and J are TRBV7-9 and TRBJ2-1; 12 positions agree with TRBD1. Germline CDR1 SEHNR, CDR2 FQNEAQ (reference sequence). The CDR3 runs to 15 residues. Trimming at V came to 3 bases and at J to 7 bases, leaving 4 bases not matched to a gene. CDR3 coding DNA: TGTGCCAGCAGCTTGGGACAGGGGGCTCTTAATGAGCAGTTCTTC. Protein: CASSLGQGALNEQFF.

The CDR3: CASSPRIQAGSGNTIYF. CDR3 nucleotide sequence: TGCGCCAGCAGCCCGCGGATACAGGCGGGGTCTGGAAACACCATATATTTT. The chain combines TRBV5-1 with TRBJ1-3; a possible D gene is TRBD1 (5 bases). Per the germline V gene, CDR1 is SGHRS and CDR2 is YFSETQ. The CDR3 covers 17 residues. Deletions cut 4 bases from V and 1 base from J, with 18 bases between.

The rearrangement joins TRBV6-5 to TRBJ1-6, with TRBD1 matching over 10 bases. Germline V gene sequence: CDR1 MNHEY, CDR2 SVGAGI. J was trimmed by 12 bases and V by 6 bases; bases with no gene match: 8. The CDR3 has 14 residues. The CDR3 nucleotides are TGTGCCAGCAGCCCTGGGACAGGGGCAGGACCCCTCCACTTT. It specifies CASSPGTGAGPLHF.

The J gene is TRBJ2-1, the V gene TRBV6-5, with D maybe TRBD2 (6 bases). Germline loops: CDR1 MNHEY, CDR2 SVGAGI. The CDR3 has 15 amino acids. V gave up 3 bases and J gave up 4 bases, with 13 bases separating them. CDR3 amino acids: CASSYNSGDYNEQFF. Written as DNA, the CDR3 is TGTGCCAGCAGTTATAATAGCGGAGATTACAATGAGCAGTTCTTC.

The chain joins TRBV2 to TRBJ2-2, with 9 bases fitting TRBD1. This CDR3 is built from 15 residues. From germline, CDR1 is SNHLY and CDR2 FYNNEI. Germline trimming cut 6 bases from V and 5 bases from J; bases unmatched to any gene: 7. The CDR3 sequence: CASSPQGARTGELFF. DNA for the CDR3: TGTGCCAGCAGCCCACAGGGGGCGCGAACCGGGGAGCTGTTTTTT. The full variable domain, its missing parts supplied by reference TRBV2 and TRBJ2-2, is EPEVTQTPSHQVTQMGQEVILRCVPISNHLYFYWYRQILGQKVEFLVSFYNNEISEKSEIFDDQFSVERPDGSNFTLKIRSTKLEDSAMYFCASSPQGARTGELFFGEGSRLTVL.

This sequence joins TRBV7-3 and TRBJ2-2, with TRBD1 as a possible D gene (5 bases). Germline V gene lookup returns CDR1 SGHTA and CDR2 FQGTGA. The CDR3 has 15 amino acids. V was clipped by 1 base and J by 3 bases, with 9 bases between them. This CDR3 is CASSLKGVHTGELFF. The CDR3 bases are TGTGCCAGCAGCTTAAAAGGGGTTCACACCGGGGAGCTGTTTTTT. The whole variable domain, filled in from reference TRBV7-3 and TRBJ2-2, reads GAGVSQTPSNKVTEKGKYVELRCDPISGHTALYWYRQSLGQGPEFLIYFQGTGAADDSGLPNDRFFAVRPEGSVSTLKIQRTERGDSAVYLCASSLKGVHTGELFFGEGSRLTVL.

CDR3 sequence reads: CASSLQQAQGGGYTF. The DNA for the CDR3 is TGTGCCAGCAGCCTGCAACAGGCCCAAGGAGGGGGCTACACCTTC. The chain links TRBV11-2 to TRBJ1-2, with a possible D match to TRBD1 (5 bases). V lost 5 bases and J 8 bases, leaving 21 bases between the germline ends. Germline V gives CDR1 SGHAT, CDR2 FQNNGV. This CDR3 spans 15 amino acids.

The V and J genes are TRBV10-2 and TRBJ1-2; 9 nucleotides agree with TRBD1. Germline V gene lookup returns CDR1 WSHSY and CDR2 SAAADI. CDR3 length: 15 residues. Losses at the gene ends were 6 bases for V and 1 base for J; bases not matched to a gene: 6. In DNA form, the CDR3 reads TGCGCCAGCAGACTCCGACAGGGGGGTAACTATGGCTACACCTTC. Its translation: CASRLRQGGNYGYTF.

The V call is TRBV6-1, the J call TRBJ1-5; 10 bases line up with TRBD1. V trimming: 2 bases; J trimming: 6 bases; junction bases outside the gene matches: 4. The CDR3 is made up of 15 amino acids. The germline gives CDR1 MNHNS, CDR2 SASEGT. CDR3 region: CASSEWTGGFQPQHF. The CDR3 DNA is TGTGCCAGCAGTGAATGGACAGGGGGATTTCAGCCCCAGCATTTT.

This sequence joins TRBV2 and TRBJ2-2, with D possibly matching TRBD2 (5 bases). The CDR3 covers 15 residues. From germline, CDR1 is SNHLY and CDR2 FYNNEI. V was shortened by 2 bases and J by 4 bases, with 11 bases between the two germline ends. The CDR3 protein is CASSEWRMVTGELFF. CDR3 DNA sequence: TGTGCCAGCAGTGAATGGAGGATGGTCACCGGGGAGCTGTTTTTT.

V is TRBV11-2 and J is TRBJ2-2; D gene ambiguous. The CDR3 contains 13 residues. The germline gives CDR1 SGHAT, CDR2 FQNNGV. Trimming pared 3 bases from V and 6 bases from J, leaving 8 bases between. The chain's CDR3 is CASSLETAGELFF. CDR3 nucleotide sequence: TGTGCCAGCAGCTTGGAGACGGCCGGGGAGCTGTTTTTT.

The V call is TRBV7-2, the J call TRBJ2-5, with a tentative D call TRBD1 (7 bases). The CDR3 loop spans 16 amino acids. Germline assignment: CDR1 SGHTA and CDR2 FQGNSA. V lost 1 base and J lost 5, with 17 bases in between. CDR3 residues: CASSLVGGGYGETQYF. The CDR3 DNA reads TGTGCCAGCAGCTTAGTTGGAGGGGGCTATGGGGAGACCCAGTACTTC.